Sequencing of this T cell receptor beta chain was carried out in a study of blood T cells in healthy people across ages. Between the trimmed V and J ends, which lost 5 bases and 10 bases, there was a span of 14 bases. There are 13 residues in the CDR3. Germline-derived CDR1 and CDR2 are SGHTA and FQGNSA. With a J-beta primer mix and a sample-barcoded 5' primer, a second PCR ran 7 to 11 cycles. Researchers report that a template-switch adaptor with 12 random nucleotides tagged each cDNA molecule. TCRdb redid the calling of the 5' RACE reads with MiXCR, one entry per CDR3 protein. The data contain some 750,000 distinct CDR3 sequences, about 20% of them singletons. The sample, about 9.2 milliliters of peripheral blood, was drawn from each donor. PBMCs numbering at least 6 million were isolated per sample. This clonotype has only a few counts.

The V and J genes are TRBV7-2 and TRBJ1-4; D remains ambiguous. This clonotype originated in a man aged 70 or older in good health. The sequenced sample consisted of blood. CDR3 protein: CASSPRTARKLFF. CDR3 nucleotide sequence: TGTGCCAGCAGCCCAAGGACCGCGAGAAAACTGTTTTTT. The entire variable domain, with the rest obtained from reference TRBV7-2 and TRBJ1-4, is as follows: GAGVSQSPSNKVTEKGKDVELRCDPISGHTALYWYRQSLGQGLEFLIYFQGNSAPDKSGLPSDRFSAERTGGSVSTLTIQRTQQEDSAVYLCASSPRTARKLFFGSGTQLSVL.